Sequencing of this T cell receptor (beta chain) was carried out in a study of beta chain features in type 1 diabetes. Study-level points and caveats: Across all four CD4+ subsets, people with type 1 diabetes showed modestly shorter TCRB CDR3s.

About this clone: Its antigen remains unknown.

Sequencing targeted expressed TCRB transcripts, as all isolated RNA had been reverse transcribed. Naive, central memory and regulatory T cell samples averaged roughly 4 million reads. Data came from immunoSEQ multiplex PCR; TCRdb stores just in-frame clones and leaves some out. The sample records roughly 340,000 clones, 10% to 15% being singletons. Purity exceeded 98% in all sorted populations. The trim removed 2 bases at V and 2 bases at J, leaving 5 bases unmatched. The germline V gene has CDR1 MNHNY and CDR2 SVGAGI (reference sequence). The CDR3 is made up of 15 amino acids. This sequence joins TRBV6-6 and TRBJ2-5; 7 bases fit TRBD1. The sequence was obtained from a woman in her late teens or twenties with type 1 diabetes. Sequenced sample: naive CD4+ T cells from blood. CDR3 DNA sequence: TGTGCCAGCAGTTACAAGGGACAGATACAAGAGACCCAGTACTTC. It specifies CASSYKGQIQETQYF.